Sequencing of this TCR beta chain was carried out in a study of blood T cell repertoires in COVID-19. CDR1 is MNHEY and CDR2 is SVGAGI in the germline V gene. CDR3 length: 15 residues. Trimming removed 6 bases at V and 3 bases at J, with 18 bases between. Produced via immunoSEQ multiplex PCR; TCRdb's table is partial and in-frame only. The sample includes roughly 250,000 clones, approximately 80% of them seen just once. Input material: peripheral blood. The TCR originated in a woman older than 75 with acute or convalescent COVID-19. V usage is TRBV6-5 and J usage is TRBJ2-7; maybe TRBD1 (5 bases). The CDR3 is CASSSRAGKIYEQYF. The CDR3 DNA reads as TGTGCCAGCAGCAGTAGAGCAGGGAAGATCTACGAGCAGTACTTC.